The 10 T cell receptor beta chains presented below share a single source sample, sequenced in a study of tumour-infiltrating T cells in Burkitt lymphoma. The table came from immunoSEQ multiplex PCR; TCRdb's copy has only in-frame clones and leaves some out. The sample lists thousands of clones, 81% occurring once. The specimen sequenced was tumor tissue. The receptors come from a human donor with diffuse large B-cell lymphoma.

This chain uses TRBV6-1 with TRBJ2-1, with D maybe TRBD1 (5 bases). There are 14 residues in the CDR3. V gave up 6 bases and J gave up 10 bases, with 19 bases separating them. The germline gives CDR1 MNHNS, CDR2 SASEGT. The CDR3 DNA sequence: TGTGCCAGCAGCAGGGCCGGTTCGATTGGGGAGCAGTTCTTC. It yields the protein CASSRAGSIGEQFF.

V is TRBV5-6 and J is TRBJ2-2, with D tentatively TRBD1 or TRBD2 (5 bases each). The CDR3 runs to 15 residues. V lost 5 bases, J lost 1 base, and 12 bases lay in between. The germline V gene encodes CDR1 SGHDT and CDR2 YYEEEE. CDR3 nucleotides: TGTGCCAGCAGGTTCGCAGGGAGGAACACCGGGGAGCTGTTTTTT. This codes for CASRFAGRNTGELFF.

The V gene is TRBV6-5, the J gene TRBJ2-5, with D perhaps matching TRBD1 or TRBD2 (5 bases each). Germline CDR1 reads MNHEY; CDR2 reads SVGAGI. V was pared by 0 bases and J by 5 bases, with 13 bases between. This CDR3 contains 15 residues. The CDR3 sequence: CASSYSGRGQETQYF. CDR3 sequence (DNA): TGTGCCAGCAGTTACTCGGGACGCGGCCAGGAGACCCAGTACTTC.

The chain is built from TRBV4-1 and TRBJ1-5; 10 nucleotides match TRBD1. The CDR3 totals 16 residues. Germline assignment: CDR1 MGHRA and CDR2 YSYEKL. Trimming took 3 bases from V and 1 from J; bases not matched to a gene: 3. CDR3 in DNA: TGCGCCAGCAGCCAGACAGGGGGCGGCAGCAATCAGCCCCAGCATTTT. It codes for CASSQTGGGSNQPQHF.

The rearrangement joins TRBV9 to TRBJ2-2, with D perhaps being TRBD1 or TRBD2 (5 bases each). Germline values: CDR1 SGDLS, CDR2 YYNGEE. Between the trimmed V and J ends, which lost 3 bases and 4 bases, there was a span of 13 bases. This CDR3 is 15 amino acids long. The CDR3 DNA sequence: TGTGCCAGCAGCGCTCGAGGGGTAGGCACCGGGGAGCTGTTTTTT. This gives the protein CASSARGVGTGELFF. Full variable domain (remainder filled in from reference TRBV9 and TRBJ2-2): DSGVTQTPKHLITATGQRVTLRCSPRSGDLSVYWYQQSLDQGLQFLIQYYNGEERAKGNILERFSAQQFPDLHSELNLSSLELGDSALYFCASSARGVGTGELFFGEGSRLTVL.

This clone was recorded only once. The V call is TRBV2, the J call TRBJ1-3; D uncertain. Germline CDR1 SNHLY, CDR2 FYNNEI. The CDR3 consists of 18 residues. V was trimmed by 4 bases and J by 0 bases, leaving 19 bases between them. The CDR3 coding sequence is TGTGCCAGCAGTGCAGGACCACGAAGGACCGACTCTGGAAACACCATATATTTT. This sequence encodes CASSAGPRRTDSGNTIYF.

This sequence joins TRBV4-3 and TRBJ2-3, with no clear D. The CDR3 is 17 amino acids. Germline V gives CDR1 LGHNA, CDR2 YSLEER. V was trimmed by 0 bases and J by 2 bases, leaving 15 bases between them. In DNA form, the CDR3 reads TGCGCCAGCAGCCAAGAAGGAGTCAGTAGGGTCACAGATACGCAGTATTTT. Amino acids: CASSQEGVSRVTDTQYF.

The chain carries TRBV21-1 and TRBJ1-3; whether TRBD1, the table's D call, matches the DNA was not checked. TRBV21-1 is assigned pseudogene status. The CDR3 consists of 18 residues. Written as DNA, the CDR3 is TGTGCCAGCAGCAAACTAAATCACTCGACAGGGGGTCGAAACACCATATATTTT. This encodes CASSKLNHSTGGRNTIYF.

The chain uses TRBV29-1 and TRBJ2-1, with TRBD2 as a possible D gene (6 bases). The V and J ends lost 7 bases and 10 bases respectively, with 20 bases between them. CDR1 is SQVTM, CDR2 ANQGSEA, per germline. This CDR3 has 13 residues. The CDR3 bases are TGCAGCGCCTTAGGACTGGGAGGAAGGGAGCAGTTCTTC. It codes for CSALGLGGREQFF.

The genes are TRBV9 and TRBJ2-7, with TRBD1 matching 8 bases. The CDR3 consists of 12 residues. Germline assignment: CDR1 SGDLS and CDR2 YYNGEE. V lost 7 bases and J lost 4; bases outside the gene matches: 4. The CDR3 is CASGQGNYEQYF. The CDR3 region has the DNA TGTGCCAGCGGACAGGGAAATTACGAGCAGTACTTC.